The rows below give T cell receptor beta chains drawn from one sample of a study of T-cell reconstitution after alpha-beta-depleted transplantation in children. TCRdb re-derived calls from the PCR reads in MiXCR, one entry per CDR3 protein. There are about 580,000 distinct CDR3 sequences in the sample; 25% to 30% occur only once, and under 45% lies in the top ten. The material sequenced was PBMCs, taken before TCRalphabeta/CD19-depleted stem cell transplant. The receptors were sampled from a boy under three years old with Wiskott-Aldrich syndrome, due to receive a stem cell transplant. Both conserved end residues are part of each CDR3. D genes are given only for firm matches. Clone size, where shown, is once, few, many, or a class for clones that have expanded.

J,D,size,V,CDR3,DNA
TRBJ2-1,NA,few,TRBV29-1,CSVWSNEQFF,TGCAGCGTTTGGTCCAATGAGCAGTTCTTC
TRBJ2-1,TRBD2,NA,TRBV5-1,CASSLGAGGLSEQFF,TGCGCCAGCAGCTTGGGCGCGGGAGGGCTAAGTGAGCAGTTCTTC
TRBJ2-1,NA,NA,TRBV12-3/TRBV12-4,CASSLAIEEAYNEQFF,TGTGCCAGCAGTTTAGCGATAGAAGAGGCCTACAATGAGCAGTTCTTC
TRBJ1-1,TRBD1,once,TRBV3-1,CASSPRLGTGGTEAFF,TGTGCCAGCAGCCCCCGCCTCGGGACAGGGGGCACTGAAGCTTTCTTT
TRBJ2-1,TRBD1,NA,TRBV12-3/TRBV12-4,CASSLKMRTGYNEQFF,TGTGCCAGCAGTTTAAAGATGAGGACAGGCTACAATGAGCAGTTCTTC
TRBJ1-2,NA,NA,TRBV10-3,CAIRNSPGYGYTF,TGTGCCATCAGGAACAGTCCCGGTTATGGCTACACCTTC
TRBJ2-2,TRBD2,NA,TRBV10-3,CASRDYNTGELFF,TGTGCCAGCCGGGACTATAACACCGGGGAGCTGTTTTTT
TRBJ2-1,TRBD2,few,TRBV6-5,CASSYSSSGRDEQFF,TGTGCCAGCAGTTACTCGTCTAGCGGGAGGGATGAGCAGTTCTTC
TRBJ2-1,NA,NA,TRBV5-1,CASSLIRPGEQFF,TGCGCCAGCAGCTTGATCCGCCCTGGCGAGCAGTTCTTC
TRBJ2-3,NA,few,TRBV5-1,CASSKEWRATDTQYF,TGCGCCAGCAGCAAGGAGTGGAGGGCAACAGATACGCAGTATTTT
TRBJ2-7,TRBD2,NA,TRBV29-1,CSVSGLAAYEQYF,TGCAGCGTTTCGGGACTAGCGGCCTACGAGCAGTACTTC
TRBJ2-7,TRBD2,few,TRBV28,CASSVSAGGLYEQYF,TGTGCCAGCAGTGTCTCAGCGGGAGGTTTATACGAGCAGTACTTC
TRBJ1-4,NA,NA,TRBV29-1,CSVEDRGRTNEKLFF,TGCAGCGTTGAAGATCGAGGGAGGACTAATGAAAAACTGTTTTTT
TRBJ2-1,TRBD1,NA,TRBV5-1,CASSFSQGASNEQFF,TGCGCCAGCAGCTTTAGTCAGGGGGCGTCCAATGAGCAGTTCTTC
TRBJ1-1,NA,NA,TRBV6-5,CASSYVQAGTEAFF,TGTGCCAGCAGTTACGTGCAGGCGGGCACTGAAGCTTTCTTT
TRBJ1-2,NA,NA,TRBV29-1,CSVQSRNYGYTF,TGCAGCGTTCAGTCTCGAAACTATGGCTACACCTTC
TRBJ2-3,TRBD2,few,TRBV20-1,CSASKVGQRENTDTQYF,TGCAGTGCTAGCAAGGTGGGGCAGCGGGAGAACACAGATACGCAGTATTTT
TRBJ2-7,TRBD1,NA,TRBV28,CASRSPFRTGAGEQYF,TGTGCCAGCAGGTCCCCTTTCAGGACAGGGGCGGGTGAGCAGTACTTC
TRBJ2-7,TRBD2,NA,TRBV12-3/TRBV12-4,CASSPRGSGNRGEQYF,TGTGCCAGCAGTCCCCGGGGTAGCGGGAATCGGGGCGAGCAGTACTTC